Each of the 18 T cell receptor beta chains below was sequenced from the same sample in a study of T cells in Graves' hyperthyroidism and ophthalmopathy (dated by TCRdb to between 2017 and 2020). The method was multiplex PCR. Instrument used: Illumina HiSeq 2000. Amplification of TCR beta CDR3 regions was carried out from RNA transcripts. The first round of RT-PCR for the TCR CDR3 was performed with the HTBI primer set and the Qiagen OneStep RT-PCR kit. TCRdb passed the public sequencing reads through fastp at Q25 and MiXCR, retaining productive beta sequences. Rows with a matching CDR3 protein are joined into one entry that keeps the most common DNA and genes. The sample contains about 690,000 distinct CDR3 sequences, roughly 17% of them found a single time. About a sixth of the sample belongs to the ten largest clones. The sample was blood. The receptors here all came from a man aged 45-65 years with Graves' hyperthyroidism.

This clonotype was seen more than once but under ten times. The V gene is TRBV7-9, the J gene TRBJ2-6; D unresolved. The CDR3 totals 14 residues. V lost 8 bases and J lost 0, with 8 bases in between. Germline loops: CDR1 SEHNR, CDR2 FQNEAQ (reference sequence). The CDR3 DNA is TGTGCCAGCGCCACAGACTCTGGGGCCAACGTCCTGACTTTC. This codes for CASATDSGANVLTF.

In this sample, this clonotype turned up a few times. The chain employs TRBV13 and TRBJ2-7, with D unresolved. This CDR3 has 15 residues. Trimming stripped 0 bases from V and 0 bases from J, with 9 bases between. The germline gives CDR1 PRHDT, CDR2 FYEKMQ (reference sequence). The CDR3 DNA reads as TGTGCCAGCAGCTTAGGAGGGCAATTCTCCTACGAGCAGTACTTC. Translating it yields CASSLGGQFSYEQYF.

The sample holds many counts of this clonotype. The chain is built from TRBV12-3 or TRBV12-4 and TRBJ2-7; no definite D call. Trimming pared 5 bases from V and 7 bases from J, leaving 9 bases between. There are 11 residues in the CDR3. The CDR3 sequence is CASSQTREQYF. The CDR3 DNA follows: TGTGCCAGCAGTCAAACCAGGGAGCAGTACTTC.

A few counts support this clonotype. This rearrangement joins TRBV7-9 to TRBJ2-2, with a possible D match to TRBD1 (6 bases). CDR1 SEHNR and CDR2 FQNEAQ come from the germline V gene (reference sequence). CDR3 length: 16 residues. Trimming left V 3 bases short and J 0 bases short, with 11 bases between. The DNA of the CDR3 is TGTGCCAGCAGCTTGGGACAAATTGCGAACACCGGGGAGCTGTTTTTT. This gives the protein CASSLGQIANTGELFF.

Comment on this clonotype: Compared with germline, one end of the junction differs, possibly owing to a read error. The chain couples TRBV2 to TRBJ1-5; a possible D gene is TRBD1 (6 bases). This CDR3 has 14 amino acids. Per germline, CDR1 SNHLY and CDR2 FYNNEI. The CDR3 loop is CANSDRTENQPQHF. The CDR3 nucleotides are TGTGCCAACAGTGATAGGACAGAGAATCAGCCCCAGCATTTT.

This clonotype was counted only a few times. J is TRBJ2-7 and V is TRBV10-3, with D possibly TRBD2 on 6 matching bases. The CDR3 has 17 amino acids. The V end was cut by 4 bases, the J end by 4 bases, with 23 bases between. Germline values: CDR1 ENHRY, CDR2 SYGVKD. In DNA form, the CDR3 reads TGTGCCATCAGTGCGGCAGGGAGGACGGGGTCAGGGTACGAGCAGTACTTC. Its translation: CAISAAGRTGSGYEQYF.

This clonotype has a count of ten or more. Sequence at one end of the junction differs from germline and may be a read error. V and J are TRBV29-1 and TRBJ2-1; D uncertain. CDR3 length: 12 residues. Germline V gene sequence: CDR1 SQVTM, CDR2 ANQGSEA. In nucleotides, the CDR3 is TGTAGTGCCTCTAGCTCCTACAATGAGCAGTTCTTC. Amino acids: CSASSSYNEQFF.

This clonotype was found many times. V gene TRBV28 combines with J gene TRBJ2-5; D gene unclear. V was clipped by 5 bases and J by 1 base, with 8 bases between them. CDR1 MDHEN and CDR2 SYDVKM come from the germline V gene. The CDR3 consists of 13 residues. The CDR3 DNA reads TGTGCCAGCAGTAGCCACACCCAAGAGACCCAGTACTTC. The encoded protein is CASSSHTQETQYF. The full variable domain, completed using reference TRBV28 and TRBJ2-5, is DVKVTQSSRYLVKRTGEKVFLECVQDMDHENMFWYRQDPGLGLRLIYFSYDVKMKEKGDIPEGYSVSREKKERFSLILESASTNQTSMYLCASSSHTQETQYFGPGTRLLVL.

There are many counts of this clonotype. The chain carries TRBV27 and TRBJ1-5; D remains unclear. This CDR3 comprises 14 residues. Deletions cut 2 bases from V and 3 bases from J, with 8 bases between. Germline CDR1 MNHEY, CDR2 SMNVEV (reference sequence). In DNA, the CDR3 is TGTGCCAGCAGTTTAAGGGCGGACAATCAGCCCCAGCATTTT. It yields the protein CASSLRADNQPQHF.

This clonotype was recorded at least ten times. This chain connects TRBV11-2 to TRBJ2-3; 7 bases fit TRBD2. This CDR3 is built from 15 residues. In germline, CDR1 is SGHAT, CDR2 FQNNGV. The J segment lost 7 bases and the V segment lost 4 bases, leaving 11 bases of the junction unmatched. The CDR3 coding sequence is TGTGCCAGCAGCTCTAGGGTGGGGGGGATGAATACGCAGTATTTT. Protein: CASSSRVGGMNTQYF.

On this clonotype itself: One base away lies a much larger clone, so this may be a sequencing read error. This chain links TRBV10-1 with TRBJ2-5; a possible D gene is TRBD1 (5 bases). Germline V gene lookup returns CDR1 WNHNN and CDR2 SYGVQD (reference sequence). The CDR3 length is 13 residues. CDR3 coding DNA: TGCGCCAGCGGTGACAGCCCTGGCGAGACCCAGTACTTC. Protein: CASGDSPGETQYF.

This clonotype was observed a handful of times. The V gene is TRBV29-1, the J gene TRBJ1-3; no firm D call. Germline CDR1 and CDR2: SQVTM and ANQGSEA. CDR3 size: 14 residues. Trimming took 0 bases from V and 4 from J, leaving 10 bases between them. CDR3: CSVEEHSGGNTIYF. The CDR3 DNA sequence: TGCAGCGTTGAAGAACACTCCGGAGGAAACACCATATATTTT. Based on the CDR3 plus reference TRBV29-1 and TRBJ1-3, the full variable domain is SAVISQKPSRDICQRGTSLTIQCQVDSQVTMMFWYRQQPGQSLTLIATANQGSEATYESGFVIDKFPISRPNLTFSTLTVSNMSPEDSSIYLCSVEEHSGGNTIYFGEGSWLTVV.

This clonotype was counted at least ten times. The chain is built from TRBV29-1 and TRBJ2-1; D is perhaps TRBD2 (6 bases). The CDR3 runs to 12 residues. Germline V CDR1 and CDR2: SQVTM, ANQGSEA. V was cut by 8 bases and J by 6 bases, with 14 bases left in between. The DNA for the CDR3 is TGCAGCACTAGCTACTCGATCAATGAGCAGTTCTTC. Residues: CSTSYSINEQFF.

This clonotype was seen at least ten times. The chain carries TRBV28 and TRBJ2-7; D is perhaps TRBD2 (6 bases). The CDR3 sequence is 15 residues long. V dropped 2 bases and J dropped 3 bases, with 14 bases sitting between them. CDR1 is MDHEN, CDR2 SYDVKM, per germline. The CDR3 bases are TGTGCCAGCAGTTTACCCGGGAGAGGCCACTACGAGCAGTACTTC. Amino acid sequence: CASSLPGRGHYEQYF.

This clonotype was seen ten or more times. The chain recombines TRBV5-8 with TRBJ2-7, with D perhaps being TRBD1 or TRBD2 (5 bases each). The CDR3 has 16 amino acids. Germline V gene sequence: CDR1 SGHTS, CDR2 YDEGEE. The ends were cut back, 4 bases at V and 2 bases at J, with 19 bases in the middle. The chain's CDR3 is CASSGTAGMKAYEQYF. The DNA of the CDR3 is TGTGCCAGCAGCGGGACGGCTGGGATGAAGGCCTACGAGCAGTACTTC.

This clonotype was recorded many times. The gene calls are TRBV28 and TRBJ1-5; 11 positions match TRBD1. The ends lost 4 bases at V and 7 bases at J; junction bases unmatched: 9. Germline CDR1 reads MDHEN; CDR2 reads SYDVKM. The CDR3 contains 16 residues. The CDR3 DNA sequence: TGTGCCAGCAGTTCTCCCGGACAGGGGGCCTGGCAGCCCCAGCATTTT. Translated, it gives CASSSPGQGAWQPQHF.

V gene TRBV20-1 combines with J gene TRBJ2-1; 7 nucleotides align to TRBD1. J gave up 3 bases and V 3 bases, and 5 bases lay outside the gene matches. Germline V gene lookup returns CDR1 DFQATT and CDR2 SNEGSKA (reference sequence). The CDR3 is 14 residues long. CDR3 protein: CSASARDSYNEQFF. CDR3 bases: TGCAGTGCTAGCGCCAGGGACAGCTACAATGAGCAGTTCTTC.

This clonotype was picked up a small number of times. The chain's CDR3 is CASSLLTGENEKLFF. CDR3 nucleotides: TGTGCCAGCAGTTTATTAACAGGGGAGAATGAAAAACTGTTTTTT. The rearrangement joins TRBV28 to TRBJ1-4; 7 nucleotides agree with TRBD1. V lost 1 base and J lost 5; bases outside the gene matches: 4. Germline CDR1 is MDHEN and CDR2 is SYDVKM. This CDR3 is built from 15 residues. Full variable domain (missing parts from reference TRBV28 and TRBJ1-4): DVKVTQSSRYLVKRTGEKVFLECVQDMDHENMFWYRQDPGLGLRLIYFSYDVKMKEKGDIPEGYSVSREKKERFSLILESASTNQTSMYLCASSLLTGENEKLFFGSGTQLSVL.